This T cell receptor beta chain was documented in a study of blood T cell repertoires in COVID-19. About the research overall: The study drew acute and convalescent COVID-19 samples from the United States, Italy and Spain.

The protocol was immunoSEQ multiplex PCR, while the TCRdb copy is restricted to in-frame clones and leaves out a portion. The sample contains under 200,000 clones, over 65% of which appear only once. Material: peripheral blood. This clonotype was obtained from a man aged 55 to 69 with acute or convalescent COVID-19.

For the CDR3, the DNA is TGTGCCAGCAGTGAATTAGGACAGGGCCGCACAGATACGCAGTATTTT. It codes for CASSELGQGRTDTQYF. This chain uses TRBV2 with TRBJ2-3, with 8 bases fitting TRBD1. V trimming: 2 bases; J trimming: 1 base; junction bases outside the gene matches: 5. In germline, CDR1 is SNHLY, CDR2 FYNNEI. CDR3 length: 16 residues. Drawing the rest from reference TRBV2 and TRBJ2-3, the complete variable domain is EPEVTQTPSHQVTQMGQEVILRCVPISNHLYFYWYRQILGQKVEFLVSFYNNEISEKSEIFDDQFSVERPDGSNFTLKIRSTKLEDSAMYFCASSELGQGRTDTQYFGPGTRLTVL.